Sequencing of this TCR beta chain was carried out in a study of blood T cell repertoires in COVID-19. For the study at large: Samples taken during acute and convalescent COVID-19 were collected in the United States, Italy and Spain. From T cells, B-cell-depleted T cells, or PBMCs came the material, which was cDNA or gDNA.

The CDR3 loop spans 16 amino acids. Trimming shortened V by 2 bases and J by 8 bases, and 18 bases separated the two germline ends. The germline V gene has CDR1 PRHDT and CDR2 FYEKMQ (reference sequence). Authors' analysis steps: Amplification from reference gene primers served as the basis for estimated nucleated cell counts. The table came from immunoSEQ multiplex PCR; TCRdb's copy has only in-frame clones and leaves some out. V, J and clone size are those of that table, while D and trimming were read from the DNA. The sample has more than 95,000 clones; about 89% are singletons. This clonotype was obtained from a man aged 50 or older with acute or convalescent COVID-19. Specimen: peripheral blood. The V gene is TRBV13, the J gene TRBJ1-4, with D possibly being TRBD1 (6 bases). This CDR3 reads CASSLRGGGTGEKLFF. The CDR3 bases are TGTGCCAGCAGCTTACGCGGTGGGGGCACCGGGGAAAAACTGTTTTTT.